This T cell receptor beta chain was obtained from a study of blood T cell repertoires in COVID-19. Turning to the study itself: The samples span acute and convalescent COVID-19 from the United States, Italy and Spain. In each case, the material was cDNA or gDNA derived from T cells, B-cell-depleted T cells, or PBMCs.

Authors' data handling: Amplification with reference gene primers provided the estimates of nucleated cell counts. The repertoire was sequenced with immunoSEQ multiplex PCR; TCRdb's copy has only in-frame clones and lacks some. V, J and clone size were drawn from that table, and D and trimming were deduced from the DNA. The table shows about 110,000 clones, with 88% occurring only once. The CDR3 sequence is 14 residues long. The V gene end was trimmed by 1 base and the J gene end by 6 bases; junction bases not matched to a gene: 2. Germline CDR1 is KGHSH and CDR2 is LQKENI. Sequencing was performed on peripheral blood. The sequence was obtained from a woman aged 45-60 years with active or convalescent COVID-19. This sequence joins TRBV18 and TRBJ2-7; 11 bases align to TRBD1. CDR3 amino acids: CASSPRTGGGEQYF. DNA of the CDR3: TGTGCCAGCTCACCACGGACAGGGGGCGGCGAGCAGTACTTC.